The clone carrying this TCR beta chain was observed at least ten times. Its antigen is unknown. Unique molecular identifiers were built into the TCRbeta library. MiXCR, applied by TCRdb to the PCR reads, yields one record per CDR3 protein. The repertoire has about 98,000 distinct CDR3 sequences, 7.5% to 9.5% of them found once; the top ten carry approximately 16%. Germline loops: CDR1 PRHDT, CDR2 FYEKMQ (reference sequence). Trimming took off 3 bases at V and 4 bases at J, with 9 bases between the two ends. This CDR3 contains 13 residues. This sample was taken from a study of T-cell reconstitution after alpha-beta-depleted transplantation in children. Broader study findings: Several hundred graft clones that had expanded were reportedly the source of alpha-beta T cells about two months after transplant. Once a year had passed after transplant, T-cell counts and diversity came mostly from newly produced T cells. From surviving recipient T cells and thymic progenitors came the high day-60 TCRbeta diversity observed in some patients.

This receptor was identified in a boy aged 2 to 10 with acute lymphoblastic leukemia, due to receive a stem cell transplant. The sequencing here drew on PBMCs, taken before TCRalphabeta/CD19-depleted stem cell transplant. The chain has TRBV13 and TRBJ2-5; D is unclear. The CDR3 is CASSFQHRETQYF. CDR3 coding DNA: TGTGCCAGCAGCTTTCAACATAGAGAGACCCAGTACTTC.